This TCR beta chain emerged from a study of shared clonotypes between healthy human individuals. Across the study: The study used three CD4 naive, three CD4 memory, two CD8 naive and one CD8 memory plate per donor.

Positively selected for CCR7, the CD45RO-negative cells used as naive CD8 cells excluded terminally differentiated effector memory CD45RA+ cells. Generated by immunoSEQ multiplex PCR, the TCRdb table keeps only in-frame clones and is missing some. The repertoire holds about 580,000 clones, 98% seen once, with 0.3% in the top ten. V shed 3 bases and J 4 bases; nucleotides not matched to a gene: 8. The length of the CDR3 is 16 residues. Germline-derived CDR1 and CDR2 are SGDLS and YYNGEE. The sample holds one count of this clone. Sequencing was done on a sample of naive CD8+ T cells sorted from blood. The chain uses TRBV9 and TRBJ2-3; TRBD1 matches at 10 bases. This clonotype was obtained from a young man in good health. CDR3 bases: TGTGCCAGCAGCGGACTTGACAGGGGGCGAGCAGATACGCAGTATTTT. It is translated as CASSGLDRGRADTQYF.